This T cell receptor (beta chain) was obtained from a study of blood T cell repertoires in COVID-19. Study details: Material from acute and convalescent COVID-19 was sourced from the United States, Italy and Spain. PBMCs, B-cell-depleted T cells, or T cells were the source of the cDNA or gDNA that made up the material.

The length of the CDR3 is 15 residues. V was pared by 2 bases and J by 3 bases, with 3 bases of the junction left unmatched. In germline, CDR1 is SEHNR, CDR2 FQNEAQ (reference sequence). Methods used by the authors: Estimation of nucleated cell counts was performed using reference gene primer amplification. Produced via immunoSEQ multiplex PCR; TCRdb's table is partial and in-frame only. The V and J calls and clone size were taken over from that table, and D and trimming were inferred from the DNA. The repertoire has 100,000 to 150,000 clones, roughly 90% of them found once; the top ten carry about 2%.

The sequenced sample was peripheral blood. The V gene is TRBV7-9, the J gene TRBJ2-7; 11 positions match TRBD1. The TCR was taken from a man between 70 and 80 years old with active COVID-19. CDR3 in amino acids: CASSLSGTGGYEQYF. The DNA of the CDR3 is TGTGCCAGCAGCTTATCCGGGACAGGGGGCTACGAGCAGTACTTC.